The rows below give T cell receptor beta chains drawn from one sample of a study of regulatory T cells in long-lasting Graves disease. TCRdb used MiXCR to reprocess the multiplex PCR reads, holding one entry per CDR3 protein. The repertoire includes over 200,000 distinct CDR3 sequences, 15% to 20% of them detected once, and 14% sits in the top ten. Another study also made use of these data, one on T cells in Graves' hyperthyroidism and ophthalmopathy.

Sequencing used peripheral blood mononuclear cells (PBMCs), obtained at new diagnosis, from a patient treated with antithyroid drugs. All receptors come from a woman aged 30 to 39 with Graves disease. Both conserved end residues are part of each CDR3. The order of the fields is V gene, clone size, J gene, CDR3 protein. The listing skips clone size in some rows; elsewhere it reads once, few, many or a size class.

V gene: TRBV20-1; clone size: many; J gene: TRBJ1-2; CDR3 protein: CSARFPAGATLLYTF
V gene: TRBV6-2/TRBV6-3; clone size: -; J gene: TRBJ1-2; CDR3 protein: CASSERTGGGNYGYTF
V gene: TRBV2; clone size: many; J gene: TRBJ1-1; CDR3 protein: CASGRQDTEAFF
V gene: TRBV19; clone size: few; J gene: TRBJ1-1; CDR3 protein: CASSIDSGRNTEAFF
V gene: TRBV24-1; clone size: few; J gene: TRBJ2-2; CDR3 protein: CATSDPPPVNTGELFF
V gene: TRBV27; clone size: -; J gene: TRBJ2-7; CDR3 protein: CASSETGLDGYEQYF
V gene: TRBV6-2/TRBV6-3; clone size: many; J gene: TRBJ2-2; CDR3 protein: CASSYSGRADTGELFF
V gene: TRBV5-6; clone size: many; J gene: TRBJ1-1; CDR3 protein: CASSPRVLLNTEAFF
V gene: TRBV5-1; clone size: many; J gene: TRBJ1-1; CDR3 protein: CASSLRVETEAFF
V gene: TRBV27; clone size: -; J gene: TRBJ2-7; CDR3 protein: CASRFQTQVPLSEQYF
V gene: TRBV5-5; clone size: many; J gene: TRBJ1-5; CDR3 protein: CASSKDIPNQPQHF
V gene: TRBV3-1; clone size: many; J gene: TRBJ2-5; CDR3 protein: CASSPGPNQETQYF
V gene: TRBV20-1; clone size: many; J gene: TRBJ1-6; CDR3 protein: CSARGTSRGSPLHF
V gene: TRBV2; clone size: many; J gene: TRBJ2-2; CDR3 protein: CASSDYRAGGELFF
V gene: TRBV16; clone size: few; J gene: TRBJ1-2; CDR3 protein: CASSQGGYTF
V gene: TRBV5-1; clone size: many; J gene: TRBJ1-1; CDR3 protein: CAGSLGTANTEAFF
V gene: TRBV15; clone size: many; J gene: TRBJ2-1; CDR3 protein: CATSNPGGQGMNEQFF
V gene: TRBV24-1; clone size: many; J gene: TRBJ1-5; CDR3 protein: CALRTPRIQCQPQHF
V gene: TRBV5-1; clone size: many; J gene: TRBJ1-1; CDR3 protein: CASSQQGPNTEAFF
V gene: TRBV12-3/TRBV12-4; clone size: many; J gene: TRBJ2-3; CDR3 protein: CASALPTLAASTDTQYF
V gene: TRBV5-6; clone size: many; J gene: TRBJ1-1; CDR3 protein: CASSLPGVGTRTEAFF
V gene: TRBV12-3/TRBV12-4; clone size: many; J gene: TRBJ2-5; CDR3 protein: CASSLRRREETQYF
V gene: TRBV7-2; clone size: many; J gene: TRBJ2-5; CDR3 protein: CASSFGTSEETQYF
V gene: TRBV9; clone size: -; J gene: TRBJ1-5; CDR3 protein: CASSRGGGTGEKQPQHF
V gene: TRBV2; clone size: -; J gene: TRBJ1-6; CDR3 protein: CASSEGGQGFSPLHF
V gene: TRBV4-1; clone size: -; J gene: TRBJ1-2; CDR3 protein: CASSHGETPKYGYTF
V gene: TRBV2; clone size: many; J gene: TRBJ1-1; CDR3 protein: CASSSQAEAFF
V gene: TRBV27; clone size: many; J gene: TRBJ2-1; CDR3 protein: CASSSRQGINKEQFF
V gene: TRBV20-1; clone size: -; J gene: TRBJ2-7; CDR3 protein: CSGSGGGGAGEQYF
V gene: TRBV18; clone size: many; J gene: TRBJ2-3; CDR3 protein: CASSPRGTDTQYF
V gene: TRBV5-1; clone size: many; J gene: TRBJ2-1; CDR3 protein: CASSPGEDGNEQFF
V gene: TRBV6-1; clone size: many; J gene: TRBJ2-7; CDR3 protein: CASSEWSNLAYEQYF
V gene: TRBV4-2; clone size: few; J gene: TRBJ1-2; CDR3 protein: CASSQGYRGDGYTF
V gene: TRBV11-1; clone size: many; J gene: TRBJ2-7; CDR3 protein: CASSLGSWQNEQYF
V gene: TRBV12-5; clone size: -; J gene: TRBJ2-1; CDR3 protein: CASAPDFPQFF